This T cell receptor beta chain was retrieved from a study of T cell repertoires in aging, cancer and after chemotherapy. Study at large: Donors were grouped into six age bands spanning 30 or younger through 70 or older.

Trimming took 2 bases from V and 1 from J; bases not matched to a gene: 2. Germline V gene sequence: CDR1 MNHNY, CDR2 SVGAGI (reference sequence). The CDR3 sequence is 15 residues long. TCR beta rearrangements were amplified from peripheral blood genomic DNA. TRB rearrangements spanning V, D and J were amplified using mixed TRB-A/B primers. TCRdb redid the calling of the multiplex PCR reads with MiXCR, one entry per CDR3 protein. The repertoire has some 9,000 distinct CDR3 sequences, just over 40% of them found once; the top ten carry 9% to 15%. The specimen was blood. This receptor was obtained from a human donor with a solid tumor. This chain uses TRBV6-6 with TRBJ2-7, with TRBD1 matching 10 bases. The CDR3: CASSYPGQGSYEQYF. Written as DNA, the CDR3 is TGTGCCAGCAGTTACCCGGGACAGGGGTCCTACGAGCAGTACTTC.